This T cell receptor beta chain was profiled in a study of CD8 T cells in ankylosing spondylitis. Whole-study findings and limits: Made up of under ten highly homologous variants, a TCR beta motif appeared characteristic of ankylosing spondylitis blood.

From the 5' RACE reads, TCRdb called clonotypes with MiXCR, one entry per CDR3 protein. The data hold 75,000 to 95,000 distinct CDR3 sequences, with roughly 8.5% observed a single time. This clonotype was counted at least ten times. Its antigen is undetermined. Input material: blood, either unsorted or a sorted T cell fraction (not recorded which). The source is a male donor with ankylosing spondylitis.

As DNA, the CDR3 is TGTGCCAGCAGTTACTCGGGGACAGTGAACACTGAAGCTTTCTTT. Translated, it gives CASSYSGTVNTEAFF. V usage is TRBV6-2 or TRBV6-3 and J usage is TRBJ1-1, with 7 bases aligning to TRBD1. Germline CDR1 reads MNHEY; CDR2 reads SVGEGT. The CDR3 is 15 residues long. The ends lost 0 bases at V and 0 bases at J; junction bases unmatched: 1.